This T cell receptor (beta chain) was captured by sequencing in a study of blood T cell repertoires in COVID-19. Study background: The cDNA or gDNA used as material had been derived from T cells, B-cell-depleted T cells, or PBMCs.

Germline V gives CDR1 LGHDT, CDR2 YNNKEL (reference sequence). The CDR3 consists of 12 residues. V lost 3 bases and J lost 4, with 6 bases in between. Per the study methods: Reference gene primer amplification yielded estimated nucleated cell counts. Sequenced by immunoSEQ multiplex PCR; TCRdb stores in-frame clones only, minus some. V and J calls and clone size are as listed in that table; D and trimming were resolved from the DNA. Of more than 150,000 clones listed, roughly 90% are singletons. The sequencing input was peripheral blood. The gene calls are TRBV3-1 (or the pseudogene TRBV3-2) and TRBJ1-1, with no clear D. The receptor was isolated from a middle-aged man with acute or convalescent COVID-19. Here the CDR3 DNA reads TGTGCCAGCAGCCATTACAGCACTGAAGCTTTCTTT. It yields the protein CASSHYSTEAFF.